This TCR beta chain was identified during a study of human T cells and chemical hapten exposure. Background on the study: The study sensitized with 2% DPC on a roughly 2 cm by roughly 2 cm patch of upper inner arm skin. Points from the study as a whole: Compared to controls, expanded TCRs made significantly more large clusters of similar CDR3s.

This clonotype has at least ten counts. The antigen is not known. Original data processing: Samples contained a median of about 96,000 TCRs, with a range of about 20,000 to 750,000. In TCRdb, the RACE reads were re-called with MiXCR into one record per CDR3 protein. V and J calls and clone size were set by TCRdb, not the authors. Among some 110,000 distinct CDR3 sequences listed, 11% were seen once. Time point denoted: patch test 3, about 24 weeks after DPC sensitization. Treatment: therapeutic diphenylcyclopropenone sensitization with weekly scalp DPC. Suited to DPC and affected by alopecia, the donors ranged from 18 to 70 years old. This specimen consisted of whole blood, obtained in connection with sensitization to the hapten diphenylcyclopropenone (DPC). The clonotype originates from a woman between 45 and 65 years old with alopecia areata. Some clones in this sample may be carry-over from other donors' samples.

The CDR3 nucleotides read TGTGCCATCACCAGGACTAGCGGGGAGACGAGCTCCTACAATGAGCAGTTCTTC. Protein sequence: CAITRTSGETSSYNEQFF. The chain recombines TRBV10-3 with TRBJ2-1, with TRBD2 matching 12 bases. The CDR3 has 18 amino acids. V was pared by 7 bases and J by 0 bases, with 10 bases of the junction left unmatched. Germline loops: CDR1 ENHRY, CDR2 SYGVKD.